These 27 T cell receptor beta chains originate from one sample sequenced in a study of regulatory dendritic cells for organ transplantation. Produced via immunoSEQ multiplex PCR; TCRdb's table is partial and in-frame only. The sample yields fewer than 25,000 clones, around two thirds seen once. Source material: memory CD4+ T cells from blood. As to subset: CD45RO+ memory T cells. The receptors shown here come from a human donor in good health.

The chain carries TRBV18 and TRBJ2-7, with a tentative D call TRBD2 (5 bases). This CDR3 comprises 14 residues. V lost 2 bases, J lost 2 bases, and 10 bases lay in between. The germline gives CDR1 KGHSH, CDR2 LQKENI. CDR3 sequence reads: CASSPEGKAYEQYF. Written as DNA, the CDR3 is TGTGCCAGCTCACCAGAGGGTAAAGCCTACGAGCAGTACTTC. The full variable domain, its missing parts supplied by reference TRBV18 and TRBJ2-7, is NAGVMQNPRHLVRRRGQEARLRCSPMKGHSHVYWYRQLPEEGLKFMVYLQKENIIDESGMPKERFSAEFPKEGPSILRIQQVVRGDSAAYFCASSPEGKAYEQYFGPGTRLTVT.

The chain employs TRBV5-1 and TRBJ1-1; D may be TRBD1 (6 bases). CDR1 and CDR2 from the germline V gene are SGHRS and YFSETQ. The CDR3 is 14 residues long. Trimming left V 4 bases short and J 4 bases short, with 14 bases between. The CDR3 loop is CASSVSQGTTEAFF. The CDR3 DNA is TGCGCCAGCAGCGTCTCACAGGGAACCACTGAAGCTTTCTTT.

This rearrangement joins TRBV2 to TRBJ2-1; TRBD2 matches at 12 bases. Per germline, CDR1 SNHLY and CDR2 FYNNEI. There are 17 residues in the CDR3. The V gene end was trimmed by 1 base and the J gene end by 6 bases; junction bases not matched to a gene: 7. The CDR3 is CASSEGASGGAINEQFF. DNA for the CDR3: TGTGCCAGCAGTGAAGGGGCTAGCGGGGGGGCCATCAATGAGCAGTTCTTC.

The chain couples TRBV9 to TRBJ2-3, with D tentatively TRBD2 (6 bases). The germline CDR1 and CDR2 sequences are SGDLS and YYNGEE. V dropped 0 bases and J dropped 1 base, with 12 bases sitting between them. CDR3 length: 16 amino acids. CDR3 in DNA: TGTGCCAGCAGCGTAGGCGGGGAGGTGGGCACAGATACGCAGTATTTT. Its protein product is CASSVGGEVGTDTQYF.

The chain combines TRBV13 with TRBJ2-3; 7 bases align to TRBD2. Unmatched junction bases numbered 4, after V lost 8 bases and J lost 2 bases. Germline V gene lookup returns CDR1 PRHDT and CDR2 FYEKMQ (reference sequence). The CDR3 has 13 residues. For the CDR3, the DNA is TGTGCCAGCCGGGGGGTTAACACAGATACGCAGTATTTT. This gives the protein CASRGVNTDTQYF. The full variable domain, in which reference TRBV13 and TRBJ2-3 provide the parts outside the CDR3, is AAGVIQSPRHLIKEKRETATLKCYPIPRHDTVYWYQQGPGQDPQFLISFYEKMQSDKGSIPDRFSAQQFSDYHSELNMSSLELGDSALYFCASRGVNTDTQYFGPGTRLTVL.

V and J are TRBV5-1 and TRBJ2-5, with 8 bases that match TRBD1. V was clipped by 7 bases and J by 5 bases; unmatched bases: 13. The CDR3 contains 15 residues. The germline CDR1 and CDR2 sequences are SGHRS and YFSETQ. The CDR3 nucleotides are TGCGCCAGCGCCCGTAGCCAGGGGGCCGGCGAGACCCAGTACTTC. The encoded protein is CASARSQGAGETQYF.

This clone appeared a single time. The chain recombines TRBV4-1 with TRBJ2-7; 7 bases are a match to TRBD1. The CDR3 runs 21 residues. Germline lookup yields CDR1 MGHRA and CDR2 YSYEKL. Losses at the gene ends were 5 bases for V and 0 bases for J; bases not matched to a gene: 25. Written as DNA, the CDR3 is TGCGCCAGCAGCTTGATCGGGGAGCTTCCAGGGTACAGGGGAGACTCCTACGAGCAGTACTTC. This gives the protein CASSLIGELPGYRGDSYEQYF.

This rearrangement joins TRBV4-2 to TRBJ2-5; D is possibly TRBD2 (5 bases). CDR3 length: 16 residues. Trimming cost V 4 bases and J 1 base, with 16 bases left between them. The germline V gene has CDR1 LGHNA and CDR2 YNFKEQ. The CDR3 protein is CASSLSFEGFQETQYF. The CDR3 DNA follows: TGTGCCAGCAGCCTCAGTTTCGAGGGTTTCCAAGAGACCCAGTACTTC.

The chain employs TRBV6-6 and TRBJ2-3; D might be TRBD2 (6 bases). With 7 bases removed from V and 2 bases from J, the gap between germline ends came to 19 bases. The CDR3 is made up of 16 amino acids. The germline V gene has CDR1 MNHNY and CDR2 SVGAGI (reference sequence). CDR3 sequence reads: CASTPRPSGLTDTQYF. The CDR3 bases are TGTGCCAGCACCCCCCGTCCCAGCGGGCTCACAGATACGCAGTATTTT.

The V and J genes are TRBV10-3 and TRBJ1-1; D unresolved. Trimming left V 0 bases short and J 1 base short, with 6 bases between. Germline V gives CDR1 ENHRY, CDR2 SYGVKD. The CDR3 runs 14 residues. CDR3 nucleotides: TGTGCCATCAGTGAGTCCCGCGGGAACACTGAAGCTTTCTTT. This sequence encodes CAISESRGNTEAFF.

This sequence joins TRBV19 and TRBJ1-1; 7 bases are a match to TRBD1. The CDR3 length is 16 residues. V lost 5 bases and J lost 4; bases outside the gene matches: 13. The germline V gene has CDR1 LNHDA and CDR2 SQIVND (reference sequence). The CDR3 is CASSARTGGEVTEAFF. DNA for the CDR3: TGTGCCAGTAGTGCGCGGACAGGAGGCGAGGTCACTGAAGCTTTCTTT.

The J gene is TRBJ1-1, the V gene TRBV10-3, with D tentatively TRBD1 (5 bases). The CDR3 has 16 amino acids. V dropped 0 bases and J dropped 5 bases, with 16 bases sitting between them. Germline CDR1 is ENHRY and CDR2 is SYGVKD. Here the CDR3 reads CAISESRGGVGTEAFF. CDR3 sequence (DNA): TGTGCCATCAGTGAGTCACGGGGAGGGGTAGGAACTGAAGCTTTCTTT.

CDR3 region: CASSLLTGDYGYTF. The CDR3 bases are TGCGCCAGCAGCTTGTTAACGGGGGACTATGGCTACACCTTC. The rearrangement joins TRBV5-1 to TRBJ1-2, with D perhaps TRBD1 (5 bases). CDR1 and CDR2 (germline): SGHRS, YFSETQ. Deletions cut 1 base from V and 3 bases from J, with 10 bases between. CDR3 length: 14 residues.

This clone was observed once. The chain uses TRBV6-1 and TRBJ2-5; TRBD1 matches 9 bases. Germline CDR1 reads MNHNS; CDR2 reads SASEGT. Losses at the gene ends were 7 bases for V and 4 bases for J; bases not matched to a gene: 4. This CDR3 is 13 amino acids long. CDR3 sequence reads: CASNRDRAETQYF. The CDR3 DNA follows: TGTGCCAGCAACCGGGACAGGGCAGAGACCCAGTACTTC.

The table lists this clone with a few counts. The chain has TRBV18 and TRBJ1-2; D gene ambiguous. There are 14 residues in the CDR3. Germline V gives CDR1 KGHSH, CDR2 LQKENI. V was clipped by 2 bases and J by 6 bases, with 13 bases between them. The CDR3 nucleotides are TGTGCCAGCTCACCAGACGGGGTTCTGGATGGCTACACCTTC. Its protein product is CASSPDGVLDGYTF.

This chain's CDR3 is CASSQDQVRLAYNEQFF. The CDR3 nucleotides read TGCGCCAGCAGCCAAGATCAGGTTAGGCTAGCTTACAATGAGCAGTTCTTC. The J gene is TRBJ2-1, the V gene TRBV4-1; the D gene is possibly TRBD2 (5 bases). V was shortened by 0 bases and J by 4 bases, with 16 bases between the two germline ends. The length of the CDR3 is 17 residues. Germline V gene data show CDR1 as MGHRA and CDR2 as YSYEKL.

The J gene is TRBJ2-1, the V gene TRBV9; 7 nucleotides agree with TRBD1. The CDR3 is 15 amino acids. Per the germline V gene, CDR1 is SGDLS and CDR2 is YYNGEE. After removal of 0 bases from V and 3 bases from J, the junction contained 3 bases not matched to a gene. As DNA, the CDR3 is TGTGCCAGCAGCGTAGGGACAGGTTTCTACAATGAGCAGTTCTTC. Amino acid sequence: CASSVGTGFYNEQFF.

This clone has more than one count but fewer than ten. This chain uses TRBV7-2 with TRBJ2-7; D uncertain. The CDR3 has 12 amino acids. CDR1 is SGHTA and CDR2 is FQGNSA in the germline V gene. Trimming left V 3 bases short and J 6 bases short, with 9 bases between. CDR3 coding DNA: TGTGCCAGCAGCTTCTTACTCTCCGAGCAGTACTTC. Protein: CASSFLLSEQYF.

This clone turned up a few times. The V gene is TRBV5-1, the J gene TRBJ1-4, with 7 bases that match TRBD1. The CDR3 consists of 15 residues. The germline CDR1 and CDR2 sequences are SGHRS and YFSETQ. V was pared by 0 bases and J by 5 bases, with 4 bases of the junction left unmatched. The CDR3 DNA reads TGCGCCAGCAGCTTGGATGGGACAGAAAATGAAAAACTGTTTTTT. As protein: CASSLDGTENEKLFF. The whole variable domain, filled in from reference TRBV5-1 and TRBJ1-4, reads KAGVTQTPRYLIKTRGQQVTLSCSPISGHRSVSWYQQTPGQGLQFLFEYFSETQRNKGNFPGRFSGRQFSNSRSEMNVSTLELGDSALYLCASSLDGTENEKLFFGSGTQLSVL.

The rearrangement links TRBV5-1 to TRBJ1-4; possibly TRBD1 for D (5 bases). CDR3 length equals 15 residues. Germline values: CDR1 SGHRS, CDR2 YFSETQ. V lost 7 bases, J lost 8 bases, and 21 bases lay in between. The CDR3 here is CASAQGGTGGEKLFF. CDR3 in DNA: TGCGCCAGCGCGCAGGGCGGTACGGGCGGAGAAAAACTGTTTTTT.

This clone was seen just once. The chain links TRBV5-6 to TRBJ2-3; TRBD2 agrees at 12 bases. CDR3 size: 15 residues. Looked up from germline, CDR1 is SGHDT and CDR2 is YYEEEE. V gave up 3 bases and J gave up 4 bases; unmatched junction bases: 3. CDR3 sequence (DNA): TGTGCCAGCAGCTCTAGCGGGGGGGCCCCAGATACGCAGTATTTT. Translating it yields CASSSSGGAPDTQYF.

The J gene is TRBJ2-3, the V gene TRBV12-5, with 7 bases aligning to TRBD1. Germline V gene lookup returns CDR1 LGHNT and CDR2 FRNRAP. The CDR3 length is 14 residues. Trimming took 1 base from V and 4 from J; bases not matched to a gene: 2. In nucleotides, the CDR3 is TGTGCTAGTGGTTTGGGACAGGGACCAGATACGCAGTATTTT. It is translated as CASGLGQGPDTQYF.

The rearrangement joins TRBV10-3 to TRBJ2-2, with 7 positions matching TRBD2. V trimming: 11 bases; J trimming: 6 bases; junction bases outside the gene matches: 9. Germline V lookup: CDR1 ENHRY, CDR2 SYGVKD. The CDR3 spans 13 residues. The CDR3 DNA follows: TGTGCCTCCCCGACGGGGGGAGCCGGGGAGCTGTTTTTT. Translating gives CASPTGGAGELFF.

This chain uses TRBV7-2 with TRBJ1-4; D gene uncertain. The germline V gene has CDR1 SGHTA and CDR2 FQGNSA. V was clipped by 5 bases and J by 4 bases, with 14 bases between them. The CDR3 consists of 15 residues. As DNA, the CDR3 is TGTGCCAGCAGCCCGTTTGTAGGGAGTAATGAAAAACTGTTTTTT. This codes for CASSPFVGSNEKLFF.

V is TRBV27 and J is TRBJ1-1; TRBD1 aligns across 10 bases. CDR1 and CDR2 from the germline V gene are MNHEY and SMNVEV (reference sequence). Trimming removed 7 bases from V and 1 base from J; junction bases left unmatched: 3. The CDR3 is 14 residues long. CDR3: CASIRTGGNTEAFF. In DNA, the CDR3 is TGTGCCAGCATCCGGACAGGGGGGAACACTGAAGCTTTCTTT.

In this sample, this clone turned up a few times. The chain recombines TRBV5-1 with TRBJ1-1; D unclear. Per germline, CDR1 SGHRS and CDR2 YFSETQ. V lost 5 bases and J lost 5, with 16 bases in between. CDR3 length: 14 residues. The CDR3 DNA follows: TGCGCCAGCAGTCCTGATTCCAGCGCAACTGAAGCTTTCTTT. Amino acids: CASSPDSSATEAFF.

V and J are TRBV6-1 and TRBJ1-1; D ambiguous. Germline V lookup: CDR1 MNHNS, CDR2 SASEGT. CDR3 length equals 13 residues. V was shortened by 1 base and J by 8 bases, with 11 bases between the two germline ends. DNA of the CDR3: TGTGCCAGCAGTGAAGACAAACAAATAGAAGCTTTCTTT. Its protein is CASSEDKQIEAFF.